The 18 T cell receptor beta chains below were found in one sample sequenced in a study of cytomegalovirus exposure and HLA in healthy donors. PCR used 60 Vbeta primers and 13 Jbeta primers. Here immunoSEQ multiplex PCR was the method, and the copy in TCRdb shows in-frame clones only, minus some. Among approximately 110,000 clones listed, approximately 78% were seen once. The source material was PBMCs. These receptors originate from a woman younger than 45 in good health and CMV-seronegative.

The chain links TRBV9 to TRBJ2-2, with TRBD1 identical over 8 bases. The CDR3 spans 15 residues. CDR1 is SGDLS, CDR2 YYNGEE, per germline. The junction had 1 base not matched to a gene; V was cut back by 2 bases and J by 1 base. The CDR3 bases are TGTGCCAGCAGCGTCGGGACAGGGAACACCGGGGAGCTGTTTTTT. This sequence encodes CASSVGTGNTGELFF.

This clone was detected only a few times. The chain employs TRBV20-1 and TRBJ1-1; no clear D. Per the germline V gene, CDR1 is DFQATT and CDR2 is SNEGSKA (reference sequence). CDR3 length: 11 amino acids. Trimming left V 4 bases short and J 0 bases short, with 3 bases between. CDR3 sequence (DNA): TGCAGTGCTACAGTGAACACTGAAGCTTTCTTT. Translating gives CSATVNTEAFF.

In its sample, this clone was seen once. This chain links TRBV30 with TRBJ1-4; perhaps TRBD1 as D (5 bases). Germline V gene sequence: CDR1 GTSNPN, CDR2 SVGIG (reference sequence). V lost 0 bases, J lost 6 bases, and 11 bases lay in between. The CDR3 contains 14 residues. The CDR3 DNA reads as TGTGCCTGGAGTGTAACGGGGGGGGATGAAAAACTGTTTTTT. As protein: CAWSVTGGDEKLFF.

The J gene is TRBJ2-7, the V gene TRBV6-1, with 8 bases that match TRBD2. This CDR3 is built from 15 residues. The germline V gene encodes CDR1 MNHNS and CDR2 SASEGT. V gave up 5 bases and J gave up 0 bases; unmatched junction bases: 6. The CDR3 coding sequence is TGTGCCAGCAGTCCCGGGACTAGTATCTCCTACGAGCAGTACTTC. Encoded protein: CASSPGTSISYEQYF.

The rearrangement uses TRBV30 and TRBJ2-7; 8 bases fit TRBD1. V gave up 0 bases and J gave up 11 bases; unmatched junction bases: 3. The CDR3 runs to 11 residues. Germline V gene data show CDR1 as GTSNPN and CDR2 as SVGIG (reference sequence). CDR3 residues: CAWSVRGQEYF. The CDR3 DNA is TGTGCCTGGAGTGTACGGGGACAGGAGTACTTC.

The V call is TRBV6-5, the J call TRBJ2-7; D is possibly TRBD1 (6 bases). Germline V CDR1 and CDR2: MNHEY, SVGAGI. The CDR3 contains 14 residues. Trimming pared 2 bases from V and 4 bases from J, leaving 12 bases between. The CDR3 nucleotides are TGTGCCAGCAGTTACGGACAGCTCTCTTACGAGCAGTACTTC. Residues: CASSYGQLSYEQYF.

This clone has more than one count but fewer than ten. The chain links TRBV6-5 to TRBJ2-2; the D gene is possibly TRBD1 (6 bases). The CDR3 extends over 15 amino acids. The germline gives CDR1 MNHEY, CDR2 SVGAGI. V shed 6 bases and J shed 4 bases, with 15 bases lying between them. CDR3: CASRVGGLSTGELFF. In nucleotides, the CDR3 is TGTGCCAGCAGGGTAGGGGGATTAAGCACCGGGGAGCTGTTTTTT.

The rearrangement links TRBV5-8 to TRBJ1-5; D unresolved. Between the trimmed V and J ends, which lost 1 base and 4 bases, there was a span of 9 bases. CDR1 is SGHTS, CDR2 YDEGEE, per germline. The CDR3 contains 14 residues. The CDR3 nucleotides read TGTGCCAGCAGCTTGAACAGCATAAATCAGCCCCAGCATTTT. This translates into CASSLNSINQPQHF.

V and J are TRBV5-6 and TRBJ2-7; TRBD1 matches at 8 bases. Trimming took 4 bases from V and 6 from J; bases not matched to a gene: 9. Per the germline V gene, CDR1 is SGHDT and CDR2 is YYEEEE. The CDR3 has 14 residues. The CDR3 nucleotides read TGTGCCAGCAGCCAGCAGACAGGGGCAGGCGAGCAGTACTTC. It is translated as CASSQQTGAGEQYF.

V gene TRBV18 combines with J gene TRBJ1-1; 9 bases align to TRBD1. V trimming: 3 bases; J trimming: 3 bases; junction bases outside the gene matches: 5. CDR1 and CDR2 (germline): KGHSH, LQKENI. The CDR3 is 15 residues long. CDR3 loop: CASSPYRGPDTEAFF. The CDR3 DNA reads as TGTGCCAGCTCACCGTACAGGGGGCCAGACACTGAAGCTTTCTTT.

The chain employs TRBV7-2 and TRBJ2-7; TRBD1 agrees at 10 bases. Germline trimming cut 1 base from V and 7 bases from J; bases unmatched to any gene: 4. This CDR3 is 14 amino acids long. Germline lookup yields CDR1 SGHTA and CDR2 FQGNSA. Here the CDR3 DNA reads TGTGCCAGCAGCTTAGGACAGGGGGCGAAAGAGCAGTACTTC. Its protein is CASSLGQGAKEQYF.

The V call is TRBV18, the J call TRBJ1-5; TRBD1 matches at 10 bases. This CDR3 is built from 16 residues. V was pared by 4 bases and J by 2 bases, with 5 bases of the junction left unmatched. The germline CDR1 and CDR2 sequences are KGHSH and LQKENI. CDR3 coding DNA: TGTGCCAGCTCACTGACAGGGGGCGCAGGCAATCAGCCCCAGCATTTT. Translated, it gives CASSLTGGAGNQPQHF. The variable domain in full, with the rest retrieved from reference TRBV18 and TRBJ1-5, is NAGVMQNPRHLVRRRGQEARLRCSPMKGHSHVYWYRQLPEEGLKFMVYLQKENIIDESGMPKERFSAEFPKEGPSILRIQQVVRGDSAAYFCASSLTGGAGNQPQHFGDGTRLSIL.

J is TRBJ1-6 and V is TRBV7-8; unclear D gene. Germline V lookup: CDR1 SGHVS, CDR2 FQNEAQ. Trimming pared 5 bases from V and 6 bases from J, leaving 20 bases between. The length of the CDR3 is 17 residues. CDR3 loop: CASSPRWEGPTNSPLHF. The CDR3 DNA reads TGTGCCAGCAGCCCCCGATGGGAGGGTCCGACTAATTCACCCCTCCACTTT.

The chain is built from TRBV6-1 and TRBJ2-7; 9 bases are a match to TRBD2. Per the germline V gene, CDR1 is MNHNS and CDR2 is SASEGT. The junction had 5 bases not matched to a gene; V was cut back by 8 bases and J by 0 bases. This CDR3 is 14 amino acids long. In DNA form, the CDR3 reads TGTGCCAGCCAAAGGACTAGCGACTCCTACGAGCAGTACTTC. It translates to CASQRTSDSYEQYF.

The chain uses TRBV2 and TRBJ2-7; 9 positions match TRBD1. V was clipped by 6 bases and J by 3 bases; unmatched bases: 3. CDR1 is SNHLY, CDR2 FYNNEI, per germline. The CDR3 runs to 13 residues. The DNA for the CDR3 is TGTGCCAGCAGGGGACAGGGTTTCTACGAGCAGTACTTC. Translation gives CASRGQGFYEQYF.

This clone turned up a few times. The gene calls are TRBV20-1 and TRBJ1-2; D perhaps matches TRBD1 (6 bases). Per germline, CDR1 DFQATT and CDR2 SNEGSKA (reference sequence). Trimming pared 5 bases from V and 10 bases from J, leaving 14 bases between. This CDR3 is 11 amino acids long. CDR3 nucleotides: TGCAGTGCTTCGACGGACAGCCACTACACCTTC. It yields the protein CSASTDSHYTF.

A remark on this clone: Other DNA sequences within the sample encode an identical CDR3. The rearrangement links TRBV30 to TRBJ1-1; TRBD1 matches 7 bases. Per the germline V gene, CDR1 is GTSNPN and CDR2 is SVGIG (reference sequence). J was trimmed by 5 bases and V by 2 bases; bases with no gene match: 2. The CDR3 loop spans 12 amino acids. The CDR3: CAWSRGLTEAFF. The DNA of the CDR3 is TGTGCCTGGAGTAGGGGGCTGACTGAAGCTTTCTTT.

The chain uses TRBV6-1 and TRBJ1-5; TRBD1 is a possible D gene (6 bases). V gave up 0 bases and J gave up 6 bases, with 12 bases separating them. This CDR3 spans 15 amino acids. The germline V gene has CDR1 MNHNS and CDR2 SASEGT. DNA of the CDR3: TGTGCCAGCAGTGAAGCGGGGGGGGCGCGTCAGCCCCAGCATTTT. It encodes CASSEAGGARQPQHF.